This TCR beta chain was identified in a study of tumor-infiltrating lymphocytes in primary liver carcinoma. Germline DNA was also extracted, while the blood RNA originated from unsorted whole blood. A constant-region primer primed TCR beta cDNA synthesis from 500 ng of total RNA. Sequencing libraries for TCR beta derived from three nested multiplex PCR rounds that used slightly modified ARM-PCR. Both of the initial two PCR rounds ran for around 9 cycles and employed TRBV1-TRBV30 forward primers alongside a C-beta reverse primer. TCRdb called the multiplex PCR reads again in MiXCR, with one record for every CDR3 protein. The sample shows 310,000 or so distinct CDR3 sequences, more than 55% of them seen only once. Looked up from germline, CDR1 is SGHAT and CDR2 is FQNNGV. The CDR3 length is 14 residues. In the case of this clonotype: The conserved final phenylalanine or tryptophan is absent from the CDR3, which likely points to a read error.

This TCR was recovered from a woman aged 25 to 39 with primary liver carcinoma and hepatitis B virus infection. The chain uses TRBV11-2 and TRBJ2-5; the D is unclear. Sequenced material: peripheral blood. CDR3 sequence: CANSSHPGQETQYS. CDR3 DNA sequence: TGTGCCAACAGCTCCCACCCCGGTCAAGAGACCCAGTACTCC.